This TCR beta chain was identified in a study of blood T cell repertoires in COVID-19. The germline V gene has CDR1 KGHSH and CDR2 LQKENI. Trimming shortened V by 5 bases and J by 0 bases, and 11 bases separated the two germline ends. The CDR3 loop spans 15 amino acids. Per the original methods: The assay estimated nucleated cells by amplifying reference gene primers. Assay used: immunoSEQ multiplex PCR; TCRdb lists only in-frame clones, some missing. The V and J calls and clone size come from that table; D and trimming were worked out from the DNA. The sample includes about 400,000 clones, 88% of them seen just once.

The chain links TRBV18 to TRBJ1-5, with D possibly TRBD1 on 6 matching bases. The source is a woman in her thirties or forties with acute COVID-19. The material sequenced was PBMCs or T cells enriched from blood (not recorded which). The CDR3 here is CASSYRVYSNQPQHF. As DNA, the CDR3 is TGTGCCAGCTCATACAGGGTGTATAGCAATCAGCCCCAGCATTTT.